Listed below are T cell receptor beta chains from one sample, sequenced in a study of OX40 agonist ivuxolimab in advanced cancers. Assay: immunoSEQ multiplex PCR; the TCRdb copy retains only in-frame clones and omits some. The table has some 77,000 clones, approximately 90% seen once; the top ten hold 4% to 5%. This specimen consisted of CD4+ or CD8+ T cells sorted from blood, obtained in a trial of the OX40 agonist ivuxolimab. These receptors were taken from an adult with an advanced solid tumor such as melanoma, head and neck, liver or kidney cancer. Both conserved end residues are part of each CDR3. The D gene is left open where the match is weak. Expanded clones get a size class; other rows say once, few or many, or leave the size out.

j_call v_call d_call clone_size cdr3_aa cdr3_nt
TRBJ2-6 TRBV6-4 . . CATRNSGANVLTF TGTGCCACACGGAATTCTGGGGCCAACGTCCTGACTTTC
TRBJ2-5 TRBV7-2 . . CASSLVRETQYF TGTGCCAGCAGCTTAGTGCGAGAGACCCAGTACTTC
TRBJ1-5 TRBV2 . . CASRREGNQPQHF TGTGCCAGCAGAAGGGAGGGCAATCAGCCCCAGCATTTT
TRBJ1-4 TRBV6-6 . . CASSTGLLNEKLFF TGTGCCAGCAGTACGGGACTGCTTAATGAAAAACTGTTTTTT
TRBJ2-7 TRBV2 . . CARGGTSTYEQYF TGTGCCAGAGGCGGGACGAGTACTTACGAGCAGTACTTC
TRBJ2-6 TRBV7-3 . . CASSPRTGSGANVLTF TGTGCCAGCAGCCCCAGGACGGGATCTGGGGCCAACGTCCTGACTTTC
TRBJ2-3 TRBV7-6 TRBD2 . CASSSGRRLADRHTDTQYF TGTGCCAGCAGCTCCGGCCGGCGACTAGCGGATCGACACACAGATACGCAGTATTTT
TRBJ2-7 TRBV7-2 TRBD2 once CASSSGREYEQYF TGTGCCAGCTCTAGCGGGAGAGAGTACGAGCAGTACTTC
TRBJ2-7 TRBV6-6 TRBD2 . CASMSGGAYEQYF TGTGCCAGCATGTCGGGGGGGGCCTACGAGCAGTACTTC
TRBJ2-7 TRBV7-2 . . CASSLDRWGYEQYF TGTGCCAGCAGCTTAGACAGGTGGGGCTACGAGCAGTACTTC
TRBJ2-5 TRBV7-8 . . CASGLKGGLLETQYF TGTGCCAGCGGCCTCAAGGGGGGCCTGTTGGAGACCCAGTACTTC
TRBJ2-5 TRBV18 TRBD2 . CASSPGLVETQYF TGTGCCAGCTCACCGGGACTAGTAGAGACCCAGTACTTC
TRBJ1-2 TRBV6-6 . . CASRSRQVGGYTF TGTGCCAGCAGGTCCAGGCAGGTTGGTGGCTACACCTTC
TRBJ1-5 TRBV30 . . CAWSGDSNQPQHF TGTGCCTGGAGTGGGGATAGCAATCAGCCCCAGCATTTT
TRBJ1-3 TRBV7-9 . . CASSLDGTRRDTIYF TGTGCCAGCAGCCTCGATGGGACAAGGAGGGACACCATATATTTT
TRBJ2-7 TRBV6-6 TRBD1 . CASSPITDRLEQYF TGTGCCAGCAGTCCCATTACGGACAGGCTCGAGCAGTACTTC